This paragraph reports one TCR beta chain. This table comes from immunoSEQ multiplex PCR, and its TCRdb copy is limited to in-frame clones, with some not included. This sample has about 11,000 clones; about 73% occur once, and the top ten carry roughly a third. This entry comes from a study of T cells in localized non-small cell lung cancer. CDR3 length: 14 residues. Germline-derived CDR1 and CDR2 are SNHLY and FYNNEI. V dropped 6 bases and J dropped 2; count of bases not matched to a gene: 7. The material was peripheral blood, obtained before any cancer treatment. This TCR was recovered from a male donor aged 60 or over with stage I lung adenocarcinoma. The rearrangement joins TRBV2 to TRBJ2-7, with 7 bases fitting TRBD1. The CDR3 nucleotides are TGTGCCAGCAGAGAACAGGGGAATACCTACGAGCAGTACTTC. Protein product: CASREQGNTYEQYF.